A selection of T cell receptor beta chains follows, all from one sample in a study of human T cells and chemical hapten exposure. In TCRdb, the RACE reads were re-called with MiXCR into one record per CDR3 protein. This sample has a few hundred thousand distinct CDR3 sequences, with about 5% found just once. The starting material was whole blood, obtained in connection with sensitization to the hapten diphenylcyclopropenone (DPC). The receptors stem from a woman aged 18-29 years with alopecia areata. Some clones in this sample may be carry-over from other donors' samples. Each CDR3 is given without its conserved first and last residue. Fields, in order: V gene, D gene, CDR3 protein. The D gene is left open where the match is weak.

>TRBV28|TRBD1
ASRIQGAGEKLF
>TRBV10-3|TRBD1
AISEPLTGNVYNEQF
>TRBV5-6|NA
ASSLSLTGVNTDTQY
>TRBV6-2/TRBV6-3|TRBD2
ASSSRLAGRDEQF
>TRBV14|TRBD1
ASSRPGTGEATQY
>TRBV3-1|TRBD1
ASSLPTGEKLF
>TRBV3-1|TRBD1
ASSQSQGYSGNTIY
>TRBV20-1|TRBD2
SAHIRGGFSYNEQF
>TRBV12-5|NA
ASGLGQTLFSTDTQY
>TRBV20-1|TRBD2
SARWSSGGANYNEQF
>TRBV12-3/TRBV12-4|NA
ASYSTTNTEAF
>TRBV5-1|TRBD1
ASSTGQGSLTYGYT